Sequencing of this TCR beta chain was carried out in a study of cytomegalovirus exposure and HLA in healthy donors. About the research overall: A later analysis reported the 120 or so validation repertoires used the same platform as the 550 to 700 first-cohort repertoires.

Method: immunoSEQ multiplex PCR; TCRdb's copy keeps in-frame clones and lacks some. The profile shows 150,000 to 250,000 clones, about three quarters of them singletons. As concerns this clone: Its antigen is not identified.

Study conclusions and caveats: It was reported that the classifier diagnosed cytomegalovirus status with high specificity and sensitivity in both the original and validation cohorts.

Germline CDR1 reads MGHDK; CDR2 reads SYGVNS. V was trimmed by 4 bases and J by 2 bases, leaving 12 bases between them. The CDR3 runs to 16 residues. The sequenced sample consisted of PBMCs. The chain joins TRBV25-1 to TRBJ2-6; possibly TRBD1 for D (6 bases). The clonotype was recovered from a woman in her twenties or thirties in good health and CMV-seronegative. Here the CDR3 reads CASSVSTGPGANVLTF. For the CDR3, the DNA is TGTGCCAGCAGTGTATCAACAGGGCCTGGGGCCAACGTCCTGACTTTC.